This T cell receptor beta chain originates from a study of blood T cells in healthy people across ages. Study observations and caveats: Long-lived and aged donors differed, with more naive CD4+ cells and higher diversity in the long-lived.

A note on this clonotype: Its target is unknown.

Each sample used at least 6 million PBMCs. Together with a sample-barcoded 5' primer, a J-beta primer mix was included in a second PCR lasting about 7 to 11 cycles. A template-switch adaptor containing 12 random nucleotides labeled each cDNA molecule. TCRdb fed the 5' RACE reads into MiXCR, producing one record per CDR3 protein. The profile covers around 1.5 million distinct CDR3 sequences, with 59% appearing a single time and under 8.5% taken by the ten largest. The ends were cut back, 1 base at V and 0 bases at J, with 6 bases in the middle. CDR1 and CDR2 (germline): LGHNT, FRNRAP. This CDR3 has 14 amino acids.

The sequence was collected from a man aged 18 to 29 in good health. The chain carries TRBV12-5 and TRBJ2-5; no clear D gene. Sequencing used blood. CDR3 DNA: TGTGCTAGTGGTTTGGCCTCTAACCAAGAGACCCAGTACTTC. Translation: CASGLASNQETQYF.